This T cell receptor beta chain was recovered during a study of blood T cell repertoires in COVID-19. On the study more broadly: Material from acute and convalescent COVID-19 was sourced from the United States, Italy and Spain. Sample material is recorded as cDNA or gDNA derived from T cells, B-cell-depleted T cells, or PBMCs.

This table comes from immunoSEQ multiplex PCR, and its TCRdb copy is limited to in-frame clones, with some not included. The repertoire holds about 280,000 clones, with around 86% as singletons. The sample comprised peripheral blood. The source of this sequence is a man in his forties or fifties with acute or convalescent COVID-19.

CDR3 coding DNA: TGTGCCAGCAGCTTAGATTTTCGGGGGGCGCCTAAAATGGAGACCCAGTACTTC. This encodes CASSLDFRGAPKMETQYF. The V call is TRBV7-9, the J call TRBJ2-5, with D perhaps TRBD2 (7 bases). This CDR3 spans 18 amino acids. Trimming removed 1 base at V and 5 bases at J, with 23 bases between. The V gene's germline CDR1 is SEHNR and CDR2 FQNEAQ (reference sequence).